These 29 T cell receptor beta chains were all obtained from the same sample, sequenced in a study of control samples from healthy donors and cancer patients. Profiling relied on immunoSEQ multiplex PCR, and the TCRdb table lists in-frame clones only, not all of them. The sample lists over 70,000 clones, roughly nine tenths occurring once. Sequenced input: PBMCs. The receptors derive from a woman between 50 and 59 years old with colorectal cancer.

The chain employs TRBV5-1 and TRBJ2-2, with TRBD2 as a possible D gene (7 bases). Between the trimmed V and J ends, which lost 2 bases and 3 bases, there was a span of 11 bases. The CDR3 covers 15 residues. The V gene's germline CDR1 is SGHRS and CDR2 YFSETQ. The CDR3 loop reads CASSFGGRDTGELFF. The CDR3 region has the DNA TGCGCCAGCAGCTTCGGGGGGCGCGACACCGGGGAGCTGTTTTTT.

The chain couples TRBV7-2 to TRBJ2-1; TRBD2 matches at 8 bases. The J segment lost 5 bases and the V segment lost 6 bases, leaving 3 bases of the junction unmatched. In germline, CDR1 is SGHTA, CDR2 FQGNSA. This CDR3 is built from 13 residues. The CDR3 coding sequence is TGTGCCAGCAGTCTTAGCGGGGACAATGAGCAGTTCTTC. It is translated as CASSLSGDNEQFF.

V is TRBV7-2 and J is TRBJ2-3; 10 positions agree with TRBD2. This CDR3 has 15 residues. V shed 3 bases, J shed 4 bases, and the junction held 4 bases outside the gene matches. Germline V CDR1 and CDR2: SGHTA, FQGNSA. The CDR3 is CASSFIAGGADTQYF. CDR3 coding DNA: TGTGCCAGCAGCTTTATAGCGGGGGGTGCAGATACGCAGTATTTT.

The genes are TRBV11-3 and TRBJ2-1, with TRBD2 as a possible D gene (7 bases). CDR1 is SGHNT and CDR2 is YENEEA in the germline V gene. The CDR3 covers 15 residues. With 5 bases removed from V and 5 bases from J, the gap between germline ends came to 16 bases. CDR3 region: CASSRGRGPDNEQFF. The CDR3 nucleotides read TGTGCCAGCAGCCGTGGGCGGGGGCCGGACAATGAGCAGTTCTTC.

Turning to this clone: The sample carries other DNA sequences with the same CDR3. The chain combines TRBV5-1 with TRBJ1-2, with 8 bases identical to TRBD1. Germline loops: CDR1 SGHRS, CDR2 YFSETQ. The CDR3 is 15 amino acids. With V trimmed by 6 bases and J by 6 bases, 13 bases remained unmatched. This CDR3 is CASTRTGGREDGYTF. In DNA, the CDR3 is TGCGCCAGCACGAGAACAGGGGGGAGGGAAGATGGCTACACCTTC.

V gene TRBV2 combines with J gene TRBJ1-5; TRBD1 matches at 7 bases. The germline V gene encodes CDR1 SNHLY and CDR2 FYNNEI. The CDR3 consists of 13 residues. With V trimmed by 7 bases and J by 4 bases, 4 bases remained unmatched. The CDR3 DNA is TGTGCCAGCAAAGACAGGGAAAATCAGCCCCAGCATTTT. Protein product: CASKDRENQPQHF. The full variable domain, with the rest looked up from reference TRBV2 and TRBJ1-5, is EPEVTQTPSHQVTQMGQEVILRCVPISNHLYFYWYRQILGQKVEFLVSFYNNEISEKSEIFDDQFSVERPDGSNFTLKIRSTKLEDSAMYFCASKDRENQPQHFGDGTRLSIL.

The chain recombines TRBV27 with TRBJ1-5; 8 nucleotides align to TRBD1. CDR3 size: 16 residues. Per the germline V gene, CDR1 is MNHEY and CDR2 is SMNVEV (reference sequence). V lost 5 bases to trimming and J lost 1 base; unmatched junction nucleotides: 7. The CDR3 here is CASSRTGGGSNQPQHF. The CDR3 region has the DNA TGTGCCAGCAGTCGAACAGGGGGAGGAAGCAATCAGCCCCAGCATTTT.

The chain employs TRBV29-1 and TRBJ2-3, with 10 bases lining up with TRBD2. The ends lost 7 bases at V and 7 bases at J; junction bases unmatched: 11. The CDR3 runs 14 residues. CDR1 and CDR2 from the germline V gene are SQVTM and ANQGSEA. The CDR3 sequence: CSGSSGGAGNTQYF. The CDR3 bases are TGCAGCGGTTCCAGCGGGGGGGCCGGGAATACGCAGTATTTT.

This sequence joins TRBV18 and TRBJ1-2; D remains ambiguous. There are 13 residues in the CDR3. Trimming pared 4 bases from V and 5 bases from J, leaving 11 bases between. Germline values: CDR1 KGHSH, CDR2 LQKENI. For the CDR3, the DNA is TGTGCCAGCTCACAAACCGGCCTATATGGCTACACCTTC. Its protein product is CASSQTGLYGYTF.

This clone was counted only a few times. V usage is TRBV28 and J usage is TRBJ1-2, with 10 positions matching TRBD1. Per germline, CDR1 MDHEN and CDR2 SYDVKM. The CDR3 length is 18 residues. Trimming removed 2 bases from V and 2 bases from J; junction bases left unmatched: 11. Here the CDR3 reads CASSLNYPTGGLNYGYTF. The CDR3 nucleotides read TGTGCCAGCAGTTTAAACTACCCGACAGGGGGCCTAAACTATGGCTACACCTTC.

This clone was detected only a few times. This chain links TRBV4-1 with TRBJ1-2; tentatively, D is TRBD1 (5 bases). Germline CDR1 MGHRA, CDR2 YSYEKL. Deletions cut 0 bases from V and 7 bases from J, with 12 bases between. CDR3 length: 14 amino acids. The CDR3 region has the DNA TGCGCCAGCAGCCAAGATCGAGGGGCTGCTGGCTACACCTTC. Encoded protein: CASSQDRGAAGYTF.

The chain links TRBV15 to TRBJ2-3; 8 bases map to TRBD2. This CDR3 contains 18 residues. The germline V gene encodes CDR1 LNHNV and CDR2 YYDKDF (reference sequence). The junction had 13 bases not matched to a gene; V was cut back by 0 bases and J by 5 bases. The CDR3 here is CATSREGRGGQRGDTQYF. In nucleotides, the CDR3 is TGTGCCACCAGCAGAGAAGGCCGGGGGGGGCAAAGGGGAGATACGCAGTATTTT.

This clone was recorded once. Additional DNA sequences in this sample encode the identical CDR3. The chain joins TRBV15 to TRBJ1-4; 7 bases are a match to TRBD1. This CDR3 has 18 amino acids. V shed 1 base and J 4 bases; nucleotides not matched to a gene: 12. CDR1 LNHNV and CDR2 YYDKDF come from the germline V gene (reference sequence). CDR3 loop: CATSRALILQGSNEKLFF. The DNA of the CDR3 is TGTGCCACCAGCAGAGCCCTTATTCTACAGGGGAGTAATGAAAAACTGTTTTTT. Full variable domain (rest looked up from reference TRBV15 and TRBJ1-4): DAMVIQNPRYQVTQFGKPVTLSCSQTLNHNVMYWYQQKSSQAPKLLFHYYDKDFNNEADTPDNFQSRRPNTSFCFLDIRSPGLGDTAMYLCATSRALILQGSNEKLFFGSGTQLSVL.

The chain combines TRBV7-2 with TRBJ1-2; 7 bases agree with TRBD1. CDR1 is SGHTA, CDR2 FQGNSA, per germline. V shed 1 base and J 6 bases; nucleotides not matched to a gene: 11. The CDR3 has 16 amino acids. The CDR3: CASSLGPKTGVNGYTF. The CDR3 DNA reads TGTGCCAGCAGCTTAGGGCCCAAAACAGGGGTGAATGGCTACACCTTC.

The chain is built from TRBV27 and TRBJ2-2; TRBD1 aligns across 8 bases. V lost 6 bases, J lost 5 bases, and 5 bases stayed unmatched. The CDR3 runs to 14 residues. Germline V gene data show CDR1 as MNHEY and CDR2 as SMNVEV (reference sequence). The CDR3 DNA follows: TGTGCCAGCAGGCTACAGGGGGGAACCGGGGAGCTGTTTTTT. The encoded protein is CASRLQGGTGELFF.

V usage is TRBV7-2 and J usage is TRBJ1-2, with 11 bases fitting TRBD1. This CDR3 spans 16 amino acids. Looked up from germline, CDR1 is SGHTA and CDR2 is FQGNSA. The V segment lost 4 bases and the J segment 5 bases; nucleotides outside the gene matches: 9. In DNA, the CDR3 is TGTGCCAGCAGCTCCCCGGACAGGGGGCCCCTTTATGGCTACACCTTC. It codes for CASSSPDRGPLYGYTF.

V is TRBV5-4 and J is TRBJ2-5; 13 positions match TRBD2. The CDR3 loop spans 16 amino acids. With 4 bases clipped from V and 3 bases from J, the junction kept 6 bases outside the gene matches. Germline CDR1 reads SGHNT; CDR2 reads YYREEE (reference sequence). CDR3 protein: CASSRGTSGTKETQYF. The CDR3 DNA follows: TGTGCCAGCAGCCGGGGGACTAGCGGGACCAAAGAGACCCAGTACTTC.

This clone was found a few times. The V call is TRBV2, the J call TRBJ1-6; D unclear. The V end was cut by 3 bases, the J end by 6 bases, with 9 bases between. The CDR3 has 14 amino acids. Per germline, CDR1 SNHLY and CDR2 FYNNEI. As DNA, the CDR3 is TGTGCCAGCAGTGACTACCAGTTTAATTCACCCCTCCACTTT. Its protein is CASSDYQFNSPLHF.

This rearrangement joins TRBV6-2 or TRBV6-3 to TRBJ2-3; 8 positions agree with TRBD2. The CDR3 is made up of 16 amino acids. The germline CDR1 and CDR2 sequences are MNHEY and SVGEGT. Trimming took 6 bases from V and 0 from J; bases not matched to a gene: 8. The CDR3 coding sequence is TGTGCCAGCAGCGACCTAGCGGGCATTAGCACAGATACGCAGTATTTT. Its translation is CASSDLAGISTDTQYF.

V gene TRBV5-4 combines with J gene TRBJ2-5; D is perhaps TRBD1 (7 bases). The length of the CDR3 is 14 residues. The ends were cut back, 4 bases at V and 2 bases at J, with 12 bases in the middle. Germline loops: CDR1 SGHNT, CDR2 YYREEE (reference sequence). CDR3: CASSATGTQETQYF. The CDR3 nucleotides are TGTGCCAGCAGCGCGACAGGGACTCAAGAGACCCAGTACTTC.

V gene TRBV27 combines with J gene TRBJ2-3; TRBD2 matches 8 bases. Per the germline V gene, CDR1 is MNHEY and CDR2 is SMNVEV (reference sequence). The J segment lost 1 base and the V segment lost 3 bases, leaving 9 bases of the junction unmatched. The CDR3 is 17 amino acids. This CDR3 reads CASSLHPTSVRTDTQYF. As DNA, the CDR3 is TGTGCCAGCAGTTTGCATCCGACTAGCGTTCGCACAGATACGCAGTATTTT.

The V and J genes are TRBV14 and TRBJ1-4; D possibly corresponds to TRBD1 (6 bases). The length of the CDR3 is 15 residues. Looked up from germline, CDR1 is SGHDN and CDR2 is FVKESK. V lost 1 base, J lost 7 bases, and 13 bases lay in between. The CDR3, as DNA: TGTGCCAGCAGCCAAGGAAGGGGGGGTAGTGAAAAACTGTTTTTT. Translation: CASSQGRGGSEKLFF.

This clone has just one count. The CDR3 loop reads CASSQGPLGQGAGELFF. The CDR3 DNA sequence: TGCGCCAGCAGCCAAGGGCCTTTAGGACAGGGCGCCGGGGAGCTGTTTTTT. The chain uses TRBV4-1 and TRBJ2-2; 8 nucleotides align to TRBD1. Germline CDR1 MGHRA, CDR2 YSYEKL. The CDR3 sequence is 17 residues long. V was pared by 1 base and J by 6 bases, with 10 bases of the junction left unmatched.

V gene TRBV4-1 combines with J gene TRBJ1-4; 7 bases match TRBD1. The CDR3 extends over 15 amino acids. V lost 5 bases to trimming and J lost 7 bases; unmatched junction nucleotides: 10. Germline CDR1 MGHRA, CDR2 YSYEKL. CDR3 protein: CASSFRQGSLEKLFF. The CDR3 DNA is TGCGCCAGCAGCTTCAGACAGGGTTCTCTTGAAAAACTGTTTTTT.

The chain couples TRBV5-4 to TRBJ2-5; D possibly corresponds to TRBD2 (5 bases). CDR3 size: 15 residues. Trimming cost V 0 bases and J 1 base, with 10 bases left between them. Germline CDR1 reads SGHNT; CDR2 reads YYREEE (reference sequence). CDR3 amino acids: CASSLAMGVQETQYF. Written as DNA, the CDR3 is TGTGCCAGCAGCTTGGCTATGGGAGTCCAAGAGACCCAGTACTTC.

The rearrangement joins TRBV18 to TRBJ2-7, with TRBD1 identical over 8 bases. CDR1 and CDR2 (germline): KGHSH, LQKENI. With V trimmed by 3 bases and J by 3 bases, 1 base remained unmatched. The CDR3 is 13 residues long. The CDR3 sequence: CASSPGQDYEQYV. Written as DNA, the CDR3 is TGTGCCAGCTCACCGGGACAGGACTACGAGCAGTACGTC.

The chain couples TRBV10-3 to TRBJ1-3, with D hard to call. The CDR3 sequence is 16 residues long. Trimming cost V 5 bases and J 0 bases, with 14 bases left between them. CDR1 and CDR2 from the germline V gene are ENHRY and SYGVKD. The CDR3 spells CAISPGPPSSGNTIYF. In DNA, the CDR3 is TGTGCCATCAGTCCTGGACCTCCGAGCTCTGGAAACACCATATATTTT.

The genes are TRBV4-1 and TRBJ1-2; D is possibly TRBD1 (6 bases). Germline-derived CDR1 and CDR2 are MGHRA and YSYEKL. Trimming pared 0 bases from V and 4 bases from J, leaving 15 bases between. The CDR3 contains 16 residues. CDR3 in amino acids: CASSQEGAGLFYGYTF. The DNA for the CDR3 is TGCGCCAGCAGCCAAGAGGGGGCGGGATTATTCTATGGCTACACCTTC.

The V and J genes are TRBV27 and TRBJ1-6, with D uncertain. The CDR3 covers 15 residues. The germline V and J ends were trimmed by 3 bases and 10 bases, with 16 bases remaining between them. The V gene's germline CDR1 is MNHEY and CDR2 SMNVEV (reference sequence). CDR3 loop: CASSFSADGSSPLHF. In nucleotides, the CDR3 is TGTGCCAGCAGTTTCTCCGCAGATGGGTCGTCACCCCTCCACTTT.